This is a list of T cell receptor beta chains from one sample in a study of T cell responses to AZD1222 COVID-19 vaccine. Generated by immunoSEQ multiplex PCR, the TCRdb table keeps only in-frame clones and is missing some. The sample lists 65,000 to 95,000 clones, more than 70% occurring once. The source material was peripheral blood, sampled on day 0 of AZD1222 vaccination. Source of these receptors: an adult in good health. Both conserved end residues are part of each CDR3. A D gene is named only where the DNA matches it firmly. Part of the rows lack a size; the others show once, few, many or a class for expanded clones.

TRBJ2-3	15	-	TRBV2	-	CASSAVPRGTDTQYF	TGTGCCAGCAGCGCCGTCCCCCGGGGGACAGATACGCAGTATTTT
TRBJ2-5	13	-	TRBV29-1	TRBD1	CSAARDREETQYF	TGCAGCGCCGCTCGGGACAGGGAGGAGACCCAGTACTTC
TRBJ2-7	15	-	TRBV6-1	-	CASSEPQRPTYEQYF	TGTGCCAGCAGTGAACCCCAGCGACCGACCTACGAGCAGTACTTC
TRBJ2-5	15	-	TRBV6-1	TRBD1	CASSEPPDRVETQYF	TGTGCCAGCAGTGAGCCCCCTGACAGGGTGGAGACCCAGTACTTC
TRBJ2-3	14	-	TRBV7-8	TRBD1	CASSLVRGHNTQYF	TGTGCCAGCAGCTTAGTCAGGGGGCACAATACGCAGTATTTT
TRBJ2-1	15	-	TRBV3-1/TRBV3-2	-	CASSQAPGSYNEQFF	TGTGCCAGCAGCCAAGCACCGGGCTCCTACAATGAGCAGTTCTTC
TRBJ1-1	17	-	TRBV5-1	-	CASSLTPQRQADTEAFF	TGCGCCAGCAGCCTAACACCACAGAGGCAGGCGGACACTGAAGCTTTCTTT
TRBJ2-2	15	-	TRBV21-1	-	CASSKKTGNTGELFF	TGTGCCAGCAGCAAAAAGACAGGGAACACCGGGGAGCTGTTTTTT
TRBJ2-2	15	-	TRBV10-2	TRBD2	CASRLAGARTGELFF	TGCGCCAGCAGACTAGCGGGGGCGAGGACCGGGGAGCTGTTTTTT
TRBJ2-5	10	once	TRBV21-1	-	CASTRETQYF	TGTGCCAGCACCCGCGAAACCCAGTACTTC
TRBJ1-3	15	-	TRBV19	-	CASSPREPLGDTIYF	TGTGCCAGTAGTCCCCGGGAACCCCTGGGCGACACCATATATTTT
TRBJ2-5	13	-	TRBV2	TRBD1	CASSGTVQGTQYF	TGTGCCAGCAGCGGGACAGTTCAGGGGACCCAGTACTTC
TRBJ1-3	13	-	TRBV2	-	CASNGNSGNTIYF	TGTGCCAGCAATGGGAACTCTGGAAACACCATATATTTT
TRBJ1-3	17	-	TRBV2	TRBD1	CASSSRTGQDFGNTIYF	TGTGCCAGCAGTTCACGGACGGGACAGGATTTCGGAAACACCATATATTTT
TRBJ1-3	15	-	TRBV5-1	TRBD1	CASSLTTGAGNTIYF	TGCGCCAGCAGCTTGACGACAGGGGCTGGAAACACCATATATTTT
TRBJ1-2	13	-	TRBV24-1	-	CATSSRTGKGYTF	TGTGCCACCAGCAGCAGAACAGGGAAAGGCTACACCTTC
TRBJ2-4	11	-	TRBV5-5	-	CASSLQDIQYF	TGTGCCAGCAGCTTGCAGGACATTCAGTACTTC
TRBJ1-4	12	-	TRBV7-9	-	CASSNLREKLFF	TGTGCCAGCAGTAATCTGAGAGAAAAACTGTTTTTT
TRBJ2-1	15	-	TRBV18	-	CASSPKLVADNEQFF	TGTGCCAGCTCACCTAAGCTAGTAGCGGACAATGAGCAGTTCTTC
TRBJ2-7	16	-	TRBV7-9	TRBD2	CASSSGLAGNSYEQYF	TGTGCCAGCAGCTCAGGACTAGCGGGGAACTCCTACGAGCAGTACTTC
TRBJ2-1	13	-	TRBV10-1	TRBD2	CASSEDPSGKQFF	TGCGCCAGCAGTGAGGATCCTAGCGGGAAGCAGTTCTTC
TRBJ1-2	13	-	TRBV6-5	-	CASRGQGIYGYTF	TGTGCCAGCAGGGGGCAGGGGATCTATGGCTACACCTTC
TRBJ1-2	12	-	TRBV7-8	TRBD1	CASSLGQGGYTF	TGTGCCAGCAGCTTAGGACAGGGTGGCTACACCTTC
TRBJ1-1	13	-	TRBV19	-	CASIREMNTEAFF	TGTGCCAGTATCAGGGAAATGAACACTGAAGCTTTCTTT
TRBJ1-2	13	once	TRBV11-2	-	CASSPLDVWGYTF	TGTGCCAGCAGCCCCCTGGACGTCTGGGGCTACACCTTC
TRBJ1-2	13	-	TRBV7-9	-	CASSPDTRGGYTF	TGTGCCAGCAGCCCGGACACACGAGGTGGCTACACCTTC
TRBJ2-1	15	-	TRBV6-1	-	CASSEVAPRGNEQFF	TGTGCCAGCAGTGAAGTCGCCCCGAGGGGAAATGAGCAGTTCTTC
TRBJ2-1	13	-	TRBV7-7	-	CASSLGGEDEQFF	TGTGCCAGCAGCTTAGGCGGGGAGGATGAGCAGTTCTTC
TRBJ1-2	15	-	TRBV9	TRBD1	CASSVVSGTGYGYTF	TGTGCCAGCAGCGTAGTTTCTGGGACAGGCTATGGCTACACCTTC
TRBJ1-2	11	-	TRBV7-9	-	CASSLQNGYTF	TGTGCCAGCAGCTTACAGAATGGCTACACCTTC
TRBJ2-7	15	-	TRBV4-1	-	CASSQDSGGIYEQYF	TGCGCCAGCAGCCAAGATTCAGGGGGGATCTACGAGCAGTACTTC
TRBJ1-5	15	-	TRBV4-1	TRBD1	CASSQADRDDQPQHF	TGCGCCAGCAGCCAAGCCGACAGGGACGATCAGCCCCAGCATTTT
TRBJ1-1	14	-	TRBV10-3	-	CAISESEWDTEAFF	TGTGCCATCAGTGAGTCGGAATGGGACACTGAAGCTTTCTTT
TRBJ2-7	13	-	TRBV7-8	-	CASSRDTGYEQYF	TGTGCCAGCAGCCGGGACACAGGCTACGAGCAGTACTTC
TRBJ1-2	11	few	TRBV20-1	TRBD1	CSADDRGGYTF	TGCAGTGCTGATGACAGGGGAGGCTACACCTTC
TRBJ1-1	13	-	TRBV27	-	CASSSLGNTEAFF	TGTGCCAGCAGTTCCCTCGGGAACACTGAAGCTTTCTTT
TRBJ2-5	15	-	TRBV5-4	TRBD2	CASSSGSSGSSSMDF	TGTGCCAGCAGCTCCGGGAGTAGCGGGTCCTCTTCGATGGACTTC
TRBJ2-2	15	-	TRBV2	-	CASSDRQGSAGELFF	TGTGCCAGCAGTGATCGGCAGGGATCAGCCGGGGAGCTGTTTTTT
TRBJ2-5	12	-	TRBV14	-	CASSQDRRTQYF	TGTGCCAGCAGCCAAGATCGGCGGACCCAGTACTTC
TRBJ2-7	12	-	TRBV14	-	CASSQERLEQYF	TGTGCCAGCAGCCAGGAAAGGTTGGAGCAGTACTTC
TRBJ2-4	12	-	TRBV6-5	-	CASTSVEGIQYF	TGTGCCAGCACATCAGTCGAGGGCATTCAGTACTTC